A single T cell receptor beta chain is shown here with its context. The antigen is undetermined. Sample-barcoded 5' priming and a J-beta primer mix drove a second PCR of about 7 to 11 cycles. In TCRdb, the 5' RACE reads were re-called with MiXCR into one record per CDR3 protein. The sample holds around 990,000 distinct CDR3 sequences, under 40% seen once. J was trimmed by 12 bases and V by 5 bases; bases with no gene match: 12. CDR3 length equals 14 residues. The data originate from a study of blood T cells in healthy people across ages. Study details: Per two T cells, about one barcoded beta molecule was captured through template switching. Study-wide results and limits: Percentage of naive T cells showed a strong correlation with TCR beta diversity.

Per-sample PBMC isolation yielded at least 7 million cells. The sequencing sample was made of blood. The chain uses TRBV12-3 or TRBV12-4 and TRBJ2-1; 8 nucleotides match TRBD2. This TCR came from a man aged 18 to 29 in good health. The CDR3 here is CASSVWVAGNRQFF. As DNA, the CDR3 is TGTGCCAGCAGTGTTTGGGTAGCGGGGAATAGGCAGTTCTTC.